This TCR beta chain is drawn from a study of regulatory T cells in long-lasting Graves disease. The CDR3 totals 12 residues. CDR1 SQVTM and CDR2 ANQGSEA come from the germline V gene. Unmatched junction bases numbered 1, after V lost 6 bases and J lost 4 bases. This clonotype was detected ten times or more. Indicated time point: newly diagnosed GD, antithyroid drugs for less than 3 months. The TCR library was made from RNA extracted from PBMCs. American Thyroid Association guidelines defined Graves' disease diagnosis. With iRepertoire HTBI primers and Arm-PCR of CDR3 regions, TCR beta libraries were built. TCRdb used MiXCR to reprocess the multiplex PCR reads, holding one entry per CDR3 protein. The sample lists approximately 560,000 distinct CDR3 sequences, roughly 15% occurring once. These data also formed part of another study, on T cells in Graves' hyperthyroidism and ophthalmopathy. From that second work: Ophthalmopathy onset followed model prediction by a median about 6.9 months.

This TCR came from a man aged 18-30 years with Graves disease. The sample in question was peripheral blood mononuclear cells (PBMCs), obtained at new diagnosis, from a patient treated with antithyroid drugs. The V call is TRBV29-1, the J call TRBJ1-1; 11 nucleotides align to TRBD1. The CDR3: CSVGTGGTEAFF. The CDR3 nucleotides read TGCAGCGTAGGGACAGGGGGCACTGAAGCTTTCTTT.